These T cell receptor beta chains were read from a single sample in a study of early T cells in non-severe SARS-CoV-2 infection. In TCRdb, the 5' RACE reads were re-called with MiXCR into one record per CDR3 protein. This table holds around 66,000 distinct CDR3 sequences, 5.9% found once. The specimen was whole blood, collected at baseline. These receptor sequences come from an adult who was a healthcare worker with PCR-confirmed SARS-CoV-2 infection or an uninfected control (not recorded which). Each CDR3 is given with its conserved first and last residue. The D gene is left open where the match is weak. Clone sizes are given selectively: once, few, many, or a class where the clone is expanded.

CDR3 length	V gene	D gene	J gene	clone size	CDR3 protein	CDR3 DNA
15	TRBV6-1	TRBD1	TRBJ2-2	many	CASGLGGPNTGELFF	TGTGCCAGCGGCTTAGGGGGCCCCAACACCGGGGAGCTGTTTTTT
14	TRBV12-3/TRBV12-4	-	TRBJ1-5	few	CASSPEGVYQPQHF	TGTGCCAGCAGTCCCGAGGGGGTTTATCAGCCCCAGCATTTT
15	TRBV5-1	-	TRBJ2-2	few	CASSLDVRNTGELFF	TGCGCCAGCAGCTTGGATGTGCGGAACACCGGGGAGCTGTTTTTT
13	TRBV20-1	-	TRBJ2-1	-	CSAKTGPYNEQFF	TGCAGTGCTAAAACTGGCCCCTATAATGAGCAGTTCTTC
14	TRBV21-1	-	TRBJ1-2	few	CASSKDQQGNGYTF	TGTGCCAGCAGCAAAGATCAGCAGGGGAATGGCTACACCTTC
14	TRBV2	-	TRBJ2-1	many	CASSEPRDPNEQFF	TGTGCCAGCAGTGAACCACGAGACCCAAATGAGCAGTTCTTC
14	TRBV20-1	TRBD2	TRBJ2-1	many	CSPKPGLAGTRQFF	TGCAGCCCTAAACCGGGACTAGCGGGAACCCGGCAGTTCTTC
15	TRBV7-2	TRBD1	TRBJ2-4	few	CASSFGTGGKNIQYF	TGTGCCAGCAGCTTTGGGACAGGGGGGAAAAACATTCAGTACTTC
16	TRBV28	-	TRBJ2-4	many	CASSAQGTIAKNIQYF	TGTGCCAGCAGTGCACAGGGTACCATAGCCAAAAACATTCAGTACTTC
13	TRBV20-1	-	TRBJ1-2	-	CSAREGPYGGYTF	TGCAGTGCGAGAGAGGGACCTTACGGTGGCTACACCTTC
15	TRBV10-2	-	TRBJ2-1	-	CASSGERSSYNEQFF	TGCGCCAGCAGTGGGGAGCGGAGCTCCTACAATGAGCAGTTCTTC
14	TRBV28	-	TRBJ1-1	few	CASTSGRGRSEAFF	TGTGCCAGCACCTCCGGTCGGGGAAGGTCTGAAGCTTTCTTT
15	TRBV5-5	TRBD1	TRBJ1-2	many	CASSLGGGGDYGYTF	TGTGCCAGCAGCTTGGGAGGGGGCGGAGACTATGGCTACACCTTC
16	TRBV20-1	TRBD2	TRBJ2-7	-	CSAPSWTSGISYEQYF	TGCAGTGCCCCTAGTTGGACTAGCGGGATCTCCTACGAGCAGTACTTC
14	TRBV30	-	TRBJ1-1	many	CAWSEPGWNTEAFF	TGTGCCTGGAGCGAACCCGGGTGGAACACTGAAGCTTTCTTT
13	TRBV6-5	-	TRBJ1-6	many	CVQEGGRKSPLHF	TGTGTCCAAGAAGGGGGTAGGAAATCACCCCTCCACTTT
15	TRBV6-2/TRBV6-3	TRBD2	TRBJ2-7	few	CASSYGGTKTYEQYF	TGTGCCAGCAGTTACGGGGGGACTAAGACCTACGAGCAGTACTTC
13	TRBV5-1	-	TRBJ2-3	many	CASSLAGTDTQYF	TGTGCCAGCAGCTTGGCGGGCACAGATACGCAGTATTTT
15	TRBV4-1	-	TRBJ2-7	few	CASSQVYQGIYEQYF	TGCGCCAGCAGCCAAGTATACCAGGGTATTTACGAGCAGTACTTC
14	TRBV18	TRBD2	TRBJ2-1	many	CASSRTSGYNEQFF	TGTGCCAGCTCACGGACTAGCGGCTACAATGAGCAGTTCTTC
19	TRBV27	TRBD1	TRBJ1-3	many	CASLFPTGARFKSGNTIYF	TGTGCCAGCCTTTTCCCCACAGGGGCAAGGTTTAAATCTGGAAACACCATATATTTT
15	TRBV10-3	-	TRBJ1-6	many	CAISGNSGSNSPLHF	TGTGCCATCAGTGGAAACAGCGGTTCCAATTCACCCCTCCACTTT
13	TRBV7-8	TRBD1	TRBJ2-7	few	CASSGDRLFEQYF	TGTGCCAGCAGCGGGGACAGACTCTTTGAGCAGTACTTC
14	TRBV7-9	-	TRBJ1-5	few	CASSFSHYNQPQHF	TGTGCCAGCAGCTTTAGCCATTACAATCAGCCCCAGCATTTT
14	TRBV5-1	-	TRBJ1-4	many	CASSYRPELEKLFF	TGCGCCAGCAGCTATCGACCGGAGTTAGAAAAACTGTTTTTT
13	TRBV7-8	-	TRBJ1-1	many	CASRISQGTEAFF	TGTGCCAGCCGAATCTCACAAGGCACTGAAGCTTTCTTT
17	TRBV10-3	-	TRBJ2-7	many	CAISESGEAASHYEQYF	TGTGCCATCAGTGAGTCCGGTGAGGCGGCTTCCCACTACGAGCAGTACTTC
13	TRBV3-1	-	TRBJ2-1	few	CASSGSWSDEQFF	TGTGCCAGCAGCGGGAGTTGGTCCGATGAGCAGTTCTTC
14	TRBV20-1	-	TRBJ2-7	-	CSARDGGRPNEQYF	TGCAGTGCTAGGGACGGGGGGCGGCCGAACGAGCAGTACTTC
14	TRBV7-2	-	TRBJ2-7	many	CASSPLWQVYEQYF	-